These 12 T cell receptor beta chains came from one sample sequenced in a study of T cell responses to AZD1222 COVID-19 vaccine. The assay was immunoSEQ multiplex PCR, and TCRdb's table has in-frame clones only and misses some. Among 130,000 to 150,000 clones listed, 85% to 95% were seen once. The input for sequencing was peripheral blood, taken on day 0 of AZD1222 vaccination. The receptors originated from an adult in good health.

CDR3 amino acids: CASSSTAPIKLFF. Here the CDR3 DNA reads TGTGCCAGCAGCTCAACGGCCCCGATCAAACTGTTTTTT. The chain recombines TRBV27 with TRBJ1-4; D remains ambiguous. Trimming removed 6 bases at V and 11 bases at J, with 16 bases between. The CDR3 loop spans 13 amino acids. Germline assignment: CDR1 MNHEY and CDR2 SMNVEV (reference sequence).

The gene calls are TRBV20-1 and TRBJ2-7; D remains unclear. The CDR3 spans 11 residues. Trimming cost V 3 bases and J 5 bases, with 8 bases left between them. Germline CDR1 reads DFQATT; CDR2 reads SNEGSKA (reference sequence). CDR3 amino acids: CSASPGDEQYF. The CDR3 DNA reads TGCAGTGCTAGTCCGGGCGACGAGCAGTACTTC.

The chain uses TRBV13 and TRBJ1-3, with TRBD1 as a possible D gene (5 bases). The V gene lost 2 bases and the J gene lost 4 bases, with 15 bases spanning the gap. The CDR3 loop spans 16 amino acids. Germline V gene lookup returns CDR1 PRHDT and CDR2 FYEKMQ (reference sequence). CDR3 region: CASSLSRRDDGNTIYF. In DNA form, the CDR3 reads TGTGCCAGCAGCTTATCACGCAGGGACGACGGAAACACCATATATTTT.

The count of this clone is one. The chain carries TRBV7-9 and TRBJ2-2, with TRBD2 matching 8 bases. Germline loops: CDR1 SEHNR, CDR2 FQNEAQ (reference sequence). V trimming: 1 base; J trimming: 4 bases; junction bases outside the gene matches: 5. The length of the CDR3 is 16 residues. For the CDR3, the DNA is TGTGCCAGCAGCTTAGTTGGCGGGAGGATCACCGGGGAGCTGTTTTTT. Protein product: CASSLVGGRITGELFF.

The DNA of the CDR3 is TGTGCCAGCAGCCAACTAAGGGAATACGAGCAGTACTTC. This sequence encodes CASSQLREYEQYF. V is TRBV12-3 or TRBV12-4 and J is TRBJ2-7; D not resolved. CDR3 length: 13 residues. Between the trimmed V and J ends, which lost 6 bases and 4 bases, there was a span of 13 bases.

About this clone itself: The same CDR3 arises from other DNA sequences in this sample as well. J is TRBJ1-2 and V is TRBV6-1; D remains unclear. There are 12 residues in the CDR3. Germline CDR1 MNHNS, CDR2 SASEGT. The V gene lost 1 base and the J gene lost 5 bases, with 5 bases spanning the gap. The CDR3 region is CASSEGGYGYTF. In DNA form, the CDR3 reads TGTGCCAGCAGTGAAGGGGGTTATGGCTACACCTTC.

The genes are TRBV18 and TRBJ1-1; no clear D gene. Germline values: CDR1 KGHSH, CDR2 LQKENI. V was pared by 3 bases and J by 2 bases, with 10 bases between. The CDR3 spans 14 residues. The CDR3 loop is CASSPTAANTEAFF. The DNA of the CDR3 is TGTGCCAGCTCACCCACCGCGGCTAACACTGAAGCTTTCTTT.

In DNA form, the CDR3 reads TGCAGCGTTCTGGACAGAAGCAATCAGCCCCAGCATTTT. Translating gives CSVLDRSNQPQHF. The J gene is TRBJ1-5, the V gene TRBV29-1, with TRBD1 as a possible D gene (6 bases). Trimming pared 5 bases from V and 1 base from J, leaving 9 bases between. The V gene's germline CDR1 is SQVTM and CDR2 ANQGSEA. The CDR3 is 13 amino acids.

CDR3 DNA: TGTGCCAGCAGCAAACCTATTCAGGGGACAGGGCAGAACACTGAAGCTTTCTTT. Protein product: CASSKPIQGTGQNTEAFF. The genes are TRBV21-1 and TRBJ1-1; TRBD1 is the table's D call, not checked against the DNA. TRBV21-1 is deemed a pseudogene. The CDR3 is 18 residues long.

V usage is TRBV6-5 and J usage is TRBJ2-6; D is unresolved. Trimming took 7 bases from V and 3 from J, leaving 7 bases between them. Germline CDR1 MNHEY, CDR2 SVGAGI. The CDR3 is 13 residues long. CDR3 sequence: CASTAFGANVLTF. Written as DNA, the CDR3 is TGTGCCAGCACCGCGTTTGGGGCCAACGTCCTGACTTTC.

This clone was counted only a few times. The sample contains more than one DNA sequence encoding this CDR3. The V and J genes are TRBV20-1 and TRBJ2-7; 7 bases map to TRBD1. Per germline, CDR1 DFQATT and CDR2 SNEGSKA (reference sequence). Trimming at V came to 6 bases and at J to 3 bases, leaving 2 bases not matched to a gene. CDR3 length: 11 residues. The CDR3 DNA reads TGCAGTGCACGGACAGGCTACGAGCAGTACTTC. Protein: CSARTGYEQYF.

The DNA for the CDR3 is TGTGCCAGCAGCTTCGGACTAGCGGTCTACAATGAGCAGTTCTTC. It is translated as CASSFGLAVYNEQFF. The rearrangement links TRBV11-2 to TRBJ2-1, with TRBD2 matching 10 bases. V shed 3 bases and J 3 bases; nucleotides not matched to a gene: 2. The CDR3 totals 15 residues. Germline loops: CDR1 SGHAT, CDR2 FQNNGV.